This T cell receptor beta chain was retrieved from a study of blood T cells in healthy people across ages. Study results and limitations: Estimates of total diversity, which came from one million sequenced T cells, were considered to be underestimates.

Using a J-beta primer mix together with a sample-barcoded 5' primer, a second PCR was run for about 6 to 12 cycles. Each cDNA molecule carried a tag from a template-switch adaptor that contained 12 random nucleotides. MiXCR, run by TCRdb on the 5' RACE reads, gives a single entry per CDR3 protein. Here the sample spans fewer than 2,000,000 distinct CDR3 sequences, around 35% being singletons. Caucasian, healthy and from Russia, the donors were aged between about 6 and 90. Every sample yielded at least 6.5 million isolated PBMCs. As regards this clonotype: The antigen remains undetermined.

CDR1 is MGHRA, CDR2 YSYEKL, per germline. The CDR3 has 15 residues. Trimming took off 2 bases at V and 0 bases at J, with 7 bases between the two ends. This receptor was taken from a woman aged 25-40 years in good health. The sequenced sample consisted of blood. This sequence joins TRBV4-1 and TRBJ2-2; D ambiguous. The CDR3 spells CASSQWPSNTGELFF. In DNA, the CDR3 is TGCGCCAGCAGCCAATGGCCATCGAACACCGGGGAGCTGTTTTTT.